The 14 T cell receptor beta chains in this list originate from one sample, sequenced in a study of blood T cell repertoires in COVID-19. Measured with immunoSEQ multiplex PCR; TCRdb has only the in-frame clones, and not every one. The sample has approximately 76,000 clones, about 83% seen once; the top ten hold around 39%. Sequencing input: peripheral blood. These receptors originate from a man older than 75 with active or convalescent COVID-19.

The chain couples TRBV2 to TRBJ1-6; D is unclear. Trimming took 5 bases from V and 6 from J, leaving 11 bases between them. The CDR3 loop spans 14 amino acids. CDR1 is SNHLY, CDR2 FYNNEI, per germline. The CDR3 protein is CASSFIGSNSPLHF. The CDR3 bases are TGTGCCAGCAGTTTCATCGGGTCTAATTCACCCCTCCACTTT. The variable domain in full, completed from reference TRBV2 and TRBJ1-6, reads EPEVTQTPSHQVTQMGQEVILRCVPISNHLYFYWYRQILGQKVEFLVSFYNNEISEKSEIFDDQFSVERPDGSNFTLKIRSTKLEDSAMYFCASSFIGSNSPLHFGNGTRLTVT.

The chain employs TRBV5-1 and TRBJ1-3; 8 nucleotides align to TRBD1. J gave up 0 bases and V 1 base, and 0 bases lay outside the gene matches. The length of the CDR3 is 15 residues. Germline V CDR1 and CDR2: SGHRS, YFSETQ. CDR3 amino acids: CASSLTGGSGNTIYF. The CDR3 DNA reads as TGCGCCAGCAGCTTGACAGGGGGCTCTGGAAACACCATATATTTT.

CDR3 protein: CASGEGGAGNIQYF. CDR3 nucleotide sequence: TGCGCCAGCGGGGAGGGGGGCGCAGGAAACATTCAGTACTTC. J is TRBJ2-4 and V is TRBV5-1; the D gene is possibly TRBD2 (7 bases). The CDR3 is made up of 14 amino acids. Trimming cost V 7 bases and J 6 bases, with 17 bases left between them. The V gene's germline CDR1 is SGHRS and CDR2 YFSETQ.

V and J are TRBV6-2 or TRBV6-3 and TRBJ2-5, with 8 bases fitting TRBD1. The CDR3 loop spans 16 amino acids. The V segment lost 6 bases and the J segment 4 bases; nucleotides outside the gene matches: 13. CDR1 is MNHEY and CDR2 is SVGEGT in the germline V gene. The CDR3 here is CASSTGTGTFPETQYF. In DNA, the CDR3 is TGTGCCAGCAGCACCGGGACAGGAACATTTCCAGAGACCCAGTACTTC.

CDR3 sequence: CASSSDRGHGYTF. The DNA for the CDR3 is TGCGCCAGCAGTTCGGACAGGGGGCATGGCTACACCTTC. The genes are TRBV5-1 and TRBJ1-2; 11 bases agree with TRBD1. The CDR3 has 13 residues. V lost 5 bases, J lost 6 bases, and 3 bases stayed unmatched. The germline gives CDR1 SGHRS, CDR2 YFSETQ.

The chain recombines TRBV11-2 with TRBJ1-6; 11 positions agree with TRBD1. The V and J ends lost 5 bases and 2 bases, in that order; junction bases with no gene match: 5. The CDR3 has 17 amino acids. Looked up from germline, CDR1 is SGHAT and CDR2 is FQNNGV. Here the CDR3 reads CASSPRTGGAYNSPLHF. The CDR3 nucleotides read TGTGCCAGCAGCCCCCGGACAGGGGGCGCCTATAATTCACCCCTCCACTTT.

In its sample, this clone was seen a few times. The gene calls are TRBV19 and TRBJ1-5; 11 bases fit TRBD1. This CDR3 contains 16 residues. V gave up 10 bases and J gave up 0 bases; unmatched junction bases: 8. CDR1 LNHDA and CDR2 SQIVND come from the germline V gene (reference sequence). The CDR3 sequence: CAIGTGGSYSNQPQHF. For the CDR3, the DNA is TGTGCCATCGGGACAGGGGGGTCATATAGCAATCAGCCCCAGCATTTT.

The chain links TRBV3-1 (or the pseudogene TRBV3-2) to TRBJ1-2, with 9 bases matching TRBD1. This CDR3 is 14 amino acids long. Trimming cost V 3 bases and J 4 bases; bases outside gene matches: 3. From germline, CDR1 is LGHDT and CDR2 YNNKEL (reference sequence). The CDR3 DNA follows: TGTGCCAGCAGCCACAGGACAGGGGCCTATGGCTACACCTTC. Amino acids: CASSHRTGAYGYTF.

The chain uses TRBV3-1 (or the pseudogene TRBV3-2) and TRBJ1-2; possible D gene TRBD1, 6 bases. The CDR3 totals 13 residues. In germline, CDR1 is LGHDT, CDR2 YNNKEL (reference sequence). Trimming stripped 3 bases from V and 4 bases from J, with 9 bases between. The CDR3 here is CASSHGQFYGYTF. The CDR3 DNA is TGTGCCAGCAGCCACGGACAGTTCTATGGCTACACCTTC.

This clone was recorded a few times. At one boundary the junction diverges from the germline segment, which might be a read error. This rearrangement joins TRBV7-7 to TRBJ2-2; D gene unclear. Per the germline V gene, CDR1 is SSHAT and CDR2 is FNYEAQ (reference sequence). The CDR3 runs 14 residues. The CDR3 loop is CASSSYSNTGELFF. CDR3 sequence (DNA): TGTGCTAGCAGCTCGTACTCTAACACCGGGGAGCTGTTTTTT.

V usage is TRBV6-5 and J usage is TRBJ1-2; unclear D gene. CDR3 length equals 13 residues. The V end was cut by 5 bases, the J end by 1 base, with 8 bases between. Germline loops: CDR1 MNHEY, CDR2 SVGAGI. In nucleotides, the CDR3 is TGTGCCAGCAGTCCCGGGTATAACTATGGCTACACCTTC. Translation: CASSPGYNYGYTF.

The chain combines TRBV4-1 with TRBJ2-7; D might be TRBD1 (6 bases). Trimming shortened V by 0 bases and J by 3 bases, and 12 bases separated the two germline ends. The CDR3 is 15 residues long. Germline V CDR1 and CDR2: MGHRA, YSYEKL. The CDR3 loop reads CASSQDRQVIYEQYF. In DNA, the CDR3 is TGCGCCAGCAGCCAAGATCGACAGGTGATCTACGAGCAGTACTTC.

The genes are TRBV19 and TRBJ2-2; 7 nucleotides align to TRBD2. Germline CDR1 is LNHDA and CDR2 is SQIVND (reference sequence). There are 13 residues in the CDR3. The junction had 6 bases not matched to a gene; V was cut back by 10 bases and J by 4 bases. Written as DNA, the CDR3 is TGTGCCACCGAGGGGAGGGGCACCGGGGAGCTGTTTTTT. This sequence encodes CATEGRGTGELFF.

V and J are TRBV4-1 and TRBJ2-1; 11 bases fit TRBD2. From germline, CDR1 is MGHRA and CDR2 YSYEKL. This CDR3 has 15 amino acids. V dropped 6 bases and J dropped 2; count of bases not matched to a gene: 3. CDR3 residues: CASRRTSGPYNEQFF. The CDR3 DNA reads TGCGCCAGCAGACGGACTAGCGGGCCCTACAATGAGCAGTTCTTC.